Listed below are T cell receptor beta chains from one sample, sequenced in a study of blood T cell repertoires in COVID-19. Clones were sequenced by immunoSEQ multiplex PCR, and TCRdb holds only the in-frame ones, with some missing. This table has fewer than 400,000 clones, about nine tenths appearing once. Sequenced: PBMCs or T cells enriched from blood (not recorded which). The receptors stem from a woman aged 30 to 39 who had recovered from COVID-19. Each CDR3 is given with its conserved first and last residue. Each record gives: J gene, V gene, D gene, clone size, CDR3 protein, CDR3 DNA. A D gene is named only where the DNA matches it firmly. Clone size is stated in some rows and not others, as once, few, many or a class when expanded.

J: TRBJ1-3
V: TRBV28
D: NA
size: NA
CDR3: CASTETVSGNTIYF
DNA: TGTGCCAGCACCGAGACTGTCTCTGGAAACACCATATATTTT

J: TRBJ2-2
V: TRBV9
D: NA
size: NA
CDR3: CASRTDGELFF
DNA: TGTGCCAGCAGAACTGACGGGGAGCTGTTTTTT

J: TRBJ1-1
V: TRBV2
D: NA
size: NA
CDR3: CASSLERTEAFF
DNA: TGTGCCAGCAGCCTTGAGAGGACTGAAGCTTTCTTT

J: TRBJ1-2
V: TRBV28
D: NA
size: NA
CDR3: CASSPQRRPNYGYTF
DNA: TGTGCCAGCAGTCCCCAGCGTCGGCCTAACTATGGCTACACCTTC

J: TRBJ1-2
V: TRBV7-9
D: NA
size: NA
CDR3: CASSLVSRESGYTF
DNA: TGTGCCAGCAGCTTAGTATCCAGGGAAAGTGGCTACACCTTC

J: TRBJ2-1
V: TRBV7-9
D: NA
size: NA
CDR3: CASRTYRDEQFF
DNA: TGTGCCAGCAGAACATACAGGGATGAGCAGTTCTTC

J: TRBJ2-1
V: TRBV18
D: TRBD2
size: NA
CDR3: CASSPPSGRGNEQFF
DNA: TGTGCCAGCTCACCACCCAGCGGGAGAGGGAATGAGCAGTTCTTC

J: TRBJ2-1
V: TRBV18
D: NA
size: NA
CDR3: CASSPLDWRNEQFF
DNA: TGTGCCAGCTCACCACTGGACTGGAGGAATGAGCAGTTCTTC

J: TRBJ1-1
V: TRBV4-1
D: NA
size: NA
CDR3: CASSQVQLRGYTEAFF
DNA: TGCGCCAGCAGCCAAGTACAGCTAAGGGGGTATACTGAAGCTTTCTTT

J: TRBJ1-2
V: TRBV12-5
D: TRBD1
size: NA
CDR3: CASGLGGQARSYGYTF
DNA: TGTGCTAGTGGTTTGGGGGGACAGGCTAGGAGCTATGGCTACACCTTC

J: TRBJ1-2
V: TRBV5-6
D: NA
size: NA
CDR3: CASSLALGSYGYTF
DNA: TGTGCCAGCAGCTTGGCGTTGGGGAGCTATGGCTACACCTTC

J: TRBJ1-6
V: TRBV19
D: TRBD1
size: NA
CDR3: CASRHPGQGFSPLHF
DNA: TGTGCCAGTAGACACCCGGGACAGGGGTTTTCACCCCTCCACTTT

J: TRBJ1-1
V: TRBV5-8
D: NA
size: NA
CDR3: CASTLGHTYTEAFF
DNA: TGTGCCAGCACCCTGGGACATACGTACACTGAAGCTTTCTTT

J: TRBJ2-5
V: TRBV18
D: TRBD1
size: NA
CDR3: CASSPGGQGFPTAGVTETQYF
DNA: TGTGCCAGCTCACCAGGAGGACAGGGGTTCCCCACCGCGGGAGTGACGGAGACCCAGTACTTC

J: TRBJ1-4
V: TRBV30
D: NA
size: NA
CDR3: CAWSPRVGTTNEKLFF
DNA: TGTGCCTGGAGTCCTCGGGTCGGAACAACTAATGAAAAACTGTTTTTT

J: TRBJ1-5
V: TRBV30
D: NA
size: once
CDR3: CAWSVGQFAGNQPQHF
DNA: TGTGCCTGGAGTGTTGGACAGTTCGCAGGCAATCAGCCCCAGCATTTT

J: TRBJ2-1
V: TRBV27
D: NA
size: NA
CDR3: CASSLRGHLSYNEQFF
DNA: TGTGCCAGCAGTTTACGGGGACACCTATCCTACAATGAGCAGTTCTTC

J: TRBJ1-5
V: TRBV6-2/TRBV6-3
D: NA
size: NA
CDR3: CASSPQVLSNQPQHF
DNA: TGTGCCAGCAGTCCCCAGGTTCTTAGCAATCAGCCCCAGCATTTT

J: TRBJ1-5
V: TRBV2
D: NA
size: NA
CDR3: CANQEERGQPQHF
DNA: TGTGCTAACCAAGAAGAAAGAGGTCAGCCCCAGCATTTT

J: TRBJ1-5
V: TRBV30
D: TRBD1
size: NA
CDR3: CAWSGTGEVGNQPQHF
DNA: TGTGCCTGGAGCGGGACAGGGGAGGTGGGCAATCAGCCCCAGCATTTT

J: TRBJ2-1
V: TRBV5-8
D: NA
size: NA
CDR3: CASSLFGSLSNFGEQFF
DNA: TGTGCCAGCAGCTTGTTCGGGAGTCTATCCAATTTCGGTGAGCAGTTCTTC

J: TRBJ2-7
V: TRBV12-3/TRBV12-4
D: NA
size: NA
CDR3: CASSLASAYEQYF
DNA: TGTGCCAGCAGTTTAGCCAGCGCCTACGAGCAGTACTTC

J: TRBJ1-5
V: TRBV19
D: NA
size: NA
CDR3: CASSIRRQEYSNQPQHF
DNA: TGTGCCAGTAGTATAAGGAGGCAGGAATATAGCAATCAGCCCCAGCATTTT

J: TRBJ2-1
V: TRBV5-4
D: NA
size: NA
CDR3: CASSLAQYNEQFF
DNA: TGTGCCAGCAGCTTGGCTCAGTACAATGAGCAGTTCTTC

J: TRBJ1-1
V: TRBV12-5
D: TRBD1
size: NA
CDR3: CASGLVTGGRTEAFF
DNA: TGTGCTAGTGGTTTGGTTACAGGGGGCAGGACTGAAGCTTTCTTT

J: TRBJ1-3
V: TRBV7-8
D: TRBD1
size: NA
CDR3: CASSSYSTGLFYSGNTIYF
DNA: TGTGCCAGCAGCTCGTATTCGACAGGGCTCTTCTACTCTGGAAACACCATATATTTT

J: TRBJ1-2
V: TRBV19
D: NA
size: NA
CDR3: CASSTGPGNYGYTF
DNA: TGTGCCAGTAGTACGGGCCCGGGGAACTATGGCTACACCTTC

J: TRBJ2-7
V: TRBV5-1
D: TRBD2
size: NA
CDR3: CASSLAPGLAGVTHYEQYF
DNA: TGCGCCAGCAGCTTGGCTCCGGGACTAGCGGGAGTTACCCACTACGAGCAGTACTTC

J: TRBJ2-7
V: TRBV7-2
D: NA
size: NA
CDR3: CASSFPKNREPHEQYF
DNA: TGTGCCAGCAGCTTCCCTAAAAACAGGGAGCCCCACGAGCAGTACTTC